The entry below gives a single T cell receptor beta chain sequence along with its context. The data derive from a study of blood T cells in healthy people across ages. Trimming removed 4 bases at V and 1 base at J, with 5 bases between. CDR3 size: 13 residues. Next came a second PCR, run for about 6 to 12 cycles, which used a sample-barcoded 5' primer along with a J-beta primer mix. TCRdb fed the 5' RACE reads into MiXCR, producing one record per CDR3 protein. The data hold just over 800,000 distinct CDR3 sequences, with 62% observed a single time. The origin of this receptor is a man aged 25-45 years in good health. The sample taken for sequencing was blood. The rearrangement joins TRBV12-3 or TRBV12-4 to TRBJ2-4; D unresolved. CDR3 nucleotides: TGTGCCAGCAGTTATGGTGCCAAAAACATTCAGTACTTC. It specifies CASSYGAKNIQYF.